These 16 T cell receptor beta chains originate from one sample sequenced in a study of blood T cell repertoires in COVID-19. Sequencing used immunoSEQ multiplex PCR; TCRdb keeps in-frame clones, though not all of them. The data contain some 150,000 clones, 85% to 90% of them singletons. Sequencing was performed on peripheral blood. The receptors stem from a man between 45 and 60 years old who had recovered from COVID-19.

The chain carries TRBV4-2 and TRBJ1-2; 8 bases are a match to TRBD1. The CDR3 is made up of 16 amino acids. Germline loops: CDR1 LGHNA, CDR2 YNFKEQ. The V gene end was trimmed by 0 bases and the J gene end by 6 bases; junction bases not matched to a gene: 9. The CDR3 spells CASSQEGSGGYHGYTF. CDR3 bases: TGTGCCAGCAGCCAAGAGGGGTCAGGGGGCTACCATGGCTACACCTTC.

The chain has TRBV9 and TRBJ2-5; 8 nucleotides line up with TRBD2. This CDR3 is 15 amino acids long. Germline-derived CDR1 and CDR2 are SGDLS and YYNGEE. V was pared by 2 bases and J by 1 base, with 4 bases of the junction left unmatched. The CDR3 DNA reads TGTGCCAGCAGCGTCCGGGGGGGCCGCCAAGAGACCCAGTACTTC. Its translation is CASSVRGGRQETQYF.

This sequence joins TRBV7-2 and TRBJ1-2; TRBD1 matches at 7 bases. With 5 bases clipped from V and 4 bases from J, the junction kept 10 bases outside the gene matches. CDR3 length equals 15 residues. Germline CDR1 reads SGHTA; CDR2 reads FQGNSA. CDR3 DNA: TGTGCCAGCAGCACCCGACAGGGTTTGGCCTATGGCTACACCTTC. Its protein is CASSTRQGLAYGYTF.

V gene TRBV5-6 combines with J gene TRBJ1-5, with D unresolved. The CDR3 runs to 16 residues. Per germline, CDR1 SGHDT and CDR2 YYEEEE. V was trimmed by 0 bases and J by 0 bases, leaving 10 bases between them. This CDR3 is CASSLGFGDSNQPQHF. CDR3 sequence (DNA): TGTGCCAGCAGCTTGGGTTTCGGGGATAGCAATCAGCCCCAGCATTTT.

The rearrangement uses TRBV30 and TRBJ1-5; TRBD1 might be the D (5 bases). V shed 1 base and J shed 5 bases, with 6 bases lying between them. The CDR3 covers 12 residues. Germline V CDR1 and CDR2: GTSNPN, SVGIG (reference sequence). The CDR3 is CAWSGGDQPQHF. In DNA form, the CDR3 reads TGTGCCTGGAGTGGGGGGGATCAGCCCCAGCATTTT.

The genes are TRBV2 and TRBJ1-5, with 9 nucleotides matching TRBD1. V shed 6 bases and J 7 bases; nucleotides not matched to a gene: 16. CDR1 is SNHLY, CDR2 FYNNEI, per germline. The CDR3 sequence is 17 residues long. CDR3 residues: CASSATAGQGAGQPQHF. For the CDR3, the DNA is TGTGCCAGCAGCGCGACAGCGGGACAGGGAGCGGGCCAGCCCCAGCATTTT.

V usage is TRBV6-5 and J usage is TRBJ1-1, with D uncertain. The CDR3 totals 16 residues. Germline CDR1 reads MNHEY; CDR2 reads SVGAGI. V lost 0 bases to trimming and J lost 4 bases, with 15 bases between them. DNA for the CDR3: TGTGCCAGCAGTTACTCCTCTGGGTCTCTAGTCACTGAAGCTTTCTTT. Protein sequence: CASSYSSGSLVTEAFF.

This clone came up once. The rearrangement uses TRBV7-2 and TRBJ1-6, with a weak D call TRBD1 (6 bases). CDR1 and CDR2 (germline): SGHTA, FQGNSA. The V end lost 4 bases, the J end lost 14 bases, and 21 bases lay between the germline ends. CDR3 length equals 15 residues. Here the CDR3 reads CASSSDSASGRSLHF. The CDR3 DNA follows: TGTGCCAGCAGCTCGGACAGTGCCTCGGGTCGATCCCTCCACTTT.

The chain is built from TRBV5-1 and TRBJ2-5; TRBD2 matches 9 bases. After removal of 1 base from V and 3 bases from J, the junction contained 7 bases not matched to a gene. The length of the CDR3 is 16 residues. Germline V gives CDR1 SGHRS, CDR2 YFSETQ. For the CDR3, the DNA is TGCGCCAGCAGCTTGTGGGCCGCTAGCGGGGAAGAGACCCAGTACTTC. Translating it yields CASSLWAASGEETQYF.

In DNA, the CDR3 is TGTGCCAGCAGTCGCCAGGGACAGCTGTATTCCTACAATGAGCAGTTCTTC. Translated, it gives CASSRQGQLYSYNEQFF. The chain combines TRBV6-6 with TRBJ2-1; the match to TRBD1 covers 7 bases. The V gene end was trimmed by 5 bases and the J gene end by 1 base; junction bases not matched to a gene: 11. This CDR3 has 17 residues. Germline V gene sequence: CDR1 MNHNY, CDR2 SVGAGI (reference sequence).

The chain is built from TRBV6-1 and TRBJ1-4; TRBD1 matches at 10 bases. Germline CDR1 and CDR2: MNHNS and SASEGT. V lost 3 bases and J lost 5; bases outside the gene matches: 3. CDR3 length: 15 residues. DNA of the CDR3: TGTGCCAGCAGTGAGACAGGGGGCACCAATGAAAAACTGTTTTTT. The encoded protein is CASSETGGTNEKLFF.

The chain employs TRBV3-1 (or the pseudogene TRBV3-2) and TRBJ1-5, with 8 bases fitting TRBD1. This CDR3 has 14 residues. Germline-derived CDR1 and CDR2 are LGHDT and YNNKEL (reference sequence). Unmatched junction bases numbered 3, after V lost 3 bases and J lost 5 bases. The CDR3 is CASSQQTGDQPQHF. CDR3 nucleotide sequence: TGTGCCAGCAGCCAGCAGACAGGGGATCAGCCCCAGCATTTT.

The rearrangement joins TRBV19 to TRBJ1-2; 12 bases are shared with TRBD1. The germline V gene encodes CDR1 LNHDA and CDR2 SQIVND (reference sequence). This CDR3 has 15 residues. After removal of 4 bases from V and 8 bases from J, the junction contained 8 bases not matched to a gene. The CDR3 is CASSTSGQGAKGYTF. DNA for the CDR3: TGTGCCAGTAGTACTTCGGGACAGGGGGCGAAGGGCTACACCTTC.

The CDR3 region is CASTPTETEAFF. The CDR3 nucleotides read TGTGCCAGCACCCCGACAGAGACTGAAGCTTTCTTT. The chain has TRBV6-4 and TRBJ1-1; the D gene is possibly TRBD1 (5 bases). The ends were cut back, 7 bases at V and 5 bases at J, with 11 bases in the middle. This CDR3 has 12 residues. Looked up from germline, CDR1 is MRHNA and CDR2 is SNTAGT.

This chain connects TRBV6-2 or TRBV6-3 to TRBJ2-5; tentative D call: TRBD1 (6 bases). The germline V gene encodes CDR1 MNHEY and CDR2 SVGEGT. The germline V and J ends were trimmed by 6 bases and 5 bases, with 19 bases remaining between them. The CDR3 runs to 15 residues. The CDR3 is CASSSRGGELETQYF. CDR3 in DNA: TGTGCCAGCAGCTCCAGGGGTGGGGAGCTTGAGACCCAGTACTTC.

CDR3 in DNA: TGTGCCAGCAGCCAAGACCCAGGGGGCCTTATTTGGAACACTGAAGCTTTCTTT. Translation gives CASSQDPGGLIWNTEAFF. V is TRBV14 and J is TRBJ1-1; 8 bases are shared with TRBD1. The ends lost 0 bases at V and 1 base at J; junction bases unmatched: 10. The CDR3 consists of 18 residues. Germline assignment: CDR1 SGHDN and CDR2 FVKESK.